Listed here are 11 T cell receptor beta chains from one sample, sequenced in a study of T cells in Graves' hyperthyroidism and ophthalmopathy. Amplified TCR beta CDR3 regions came from RNA transcripts. The HTBI set primed first-round TCR CDR3 RT-PCR. TCRdb processed the multiplex PCR reads anew with MiXCR; each CDR3 protein has one entry. This sample has about 660,000 distinct CDR3 sequences, with over 40% found just once. The sequencing input was peripheral blood or thyroid tissue (not recorded which). Receptors originate from an adult man with Graves' disease, either hyperthyroidism or ophthalmopathy (not recorded which).

The CDR3 spells CASSQAGHRNQPQHF. DNA for the CDR3: TGTGCCAGCAGCCAAGCCGGACACCGCAATCAGCCCCAGCATTTT. V usage is TRBV7-9 and J usage is TRBJ1-5, with D perhaps TRBD1 (5 bases). V lost 5 bases to trimming and J lost 2 bases, with 13 bases between them. The CDR3 consists of 15 residues. The germline CDR1 and CDR2 sequences are SEHNR and FQNEAQ (reference sequence).

This clonotype was seen only a few times. The chain has TRBV5-1 and TRBJ1-2, with a weak D call TRBD1 (6 bases). CDR3 length: 16 residues. Trimming cost V 0 bases and J 6 bases, with 18 bases left between them. CDR1 is SGHRS, CDR2 YFSETQ, per germline. In DNA form, the CDR3 reads TGCGCCAGCAGCTTGGCCCAGGACAGATGGTTGGATGGCTACACCTTC. It translates to CASSLAQDRWLDGYTF.

This clonotype was found a few times. The chain employs TRBV5-1 and TRBJ2-2, with a tentative D call TRBD1 (6 bases). Germline CDR1 is SGHRS and CDR2 is YFSETQ. Trimming removed 4 bases from V and 6 bases from J, with 16 bases in between. CDR3 length: 15 amino acids. The DNA for the CDR3 is TGCGCCAGCAGCCCTGGGACACCGTCGGCCGGGGAGCTGTTTTTT. Its translation is CASSPGTPSAGELFF.

This clonotype came up many times. The chain recombines TRBV29-1 with TRBJ1-6; the D is unclear. V was pared by 5 bases and J by 5 bases, with 10 bases between. Germline V CDR1 and CDR2: SQVTM, ANQGSEA. The CDR3 has 13 residues. CDR3 DNA: TGCAGCGTTTTATACACGGATAATTCACCCCTCCACTTT. This gives the protein CSVLYTDNSPLHF.

The chain employs TRBV19 and TRBJ1-1; 8 bases map to TRBD1. The V gene end was trimmed by 11 bases and the J gene end by 2 bases; junction bases not matched to a gene: 7. This CDR3 region has 13 residues. Germline V lookup: CDR1 LNHDA, CDR2 SQIVND (reference sequence). For the CDR3, the DNA is TGTGCCTGGAGGACAGGGACTAACACTGAAGCTTTCTTT. Translating it yields CAWRTGTNTEAFF.

The chain has TRBV7-2 and TRBJ2-6, with 7 bases matching TRBD1. The J segment lost 4 bases and the V segment lost 4 bases, leaving 7 bases of the junction unmatched. Per the germline V gene, CDR1 is SGHTA and CDR2 is FQGNSA. The CDR3 spans 16 residues. The DNA of the CDR3 is TGTGCCAGCAGCTCCGAGGGGGCCTTCGGGGCCAACGTCCTGACTTTC. Encoded protein: CASSSEGAFGANVLTF.

V usage is TRBV10-3 and J usage is TRBJ1-5; TRBD1 matches at 8 bases. The germline V gene encodes CDR1 ENHRY and CDR2 SYGVKD. The CDR3 is 14 residues long. J gave up 5 bases and V 3 bases, and 3 bases lay outside the gene matches. The CDR3: CAISEPTGDQPQHF. CDR3 bases: TGTGCCATCAGTGAACCGACAGGGGATCAGCCCCAGCATTTT.

The sample holds many counts of this clonotype. The V gene is TRBV7-6, the J gene TRBJ2-5; possible D gene TRBD2, 5 bases. Germline V gene sequence: CDR1 SGHVS, CDR2 FNYEAQ. CDR3 length equals 13 residues. Deletions cut 8 bases from V and 3 bases from J, with 13 bases between. CDR3 DNA: TGTGCCAGCGCTTTGGAAGCGGAAGAGACCCAGTACTTC. Translation gives CASALEAEETQYF.

Many counts were recorded for this clonotype. This chain links TRBV7-8 with TRBJ1-1; the D gene is possibly TRBD1 (5 bases). V gave up 1 base and J gave up 6 bases, with 9 bases separating them. Germline V gene lookup returns CDR1 SGHVS and CDR2 FQNEAQ. The CDR3 contains 13 residues. The DNA of the CDR3 is TGTGCCAGCAGCTTAGGGACATTCGCTGAAGCTTTCTTT. Its protein product is CASSLGTFAEAFF.

The chain has TRBV2 and TRBJ1-4; 10 bases map to TRBD2. The J call may be faulty, since TRBJ2-2 better matches the DNA end. Germline CDR1 SNHLY, CDR2 FYNNEI. The length of the CDR3 is 15 residues. CDR3 loop: CASSGTSGNTGELFF. CDR3 coding DNA: TGTGCCAGCAGTGGGACTAGCGGAAACACCGGGGAGCTGTTTTTT.

V and J are TRBV2 and TRBJ1-5, with 10 positions matching TRBD1. The CDR3 contains 15 residues. V dropped 7 bases and J dropped 7; count of bases not matched to a gene: 10. Germline CDR1 SNHLY, CDR2 FYNNEI. CDR3 sequence reads: CASNLGDRGGQPQHF. The CDR3 coding sequence is TGTGCCAGCAATTTAGGGGACAGGGGAGGACAGCCCCAGCATTTT.